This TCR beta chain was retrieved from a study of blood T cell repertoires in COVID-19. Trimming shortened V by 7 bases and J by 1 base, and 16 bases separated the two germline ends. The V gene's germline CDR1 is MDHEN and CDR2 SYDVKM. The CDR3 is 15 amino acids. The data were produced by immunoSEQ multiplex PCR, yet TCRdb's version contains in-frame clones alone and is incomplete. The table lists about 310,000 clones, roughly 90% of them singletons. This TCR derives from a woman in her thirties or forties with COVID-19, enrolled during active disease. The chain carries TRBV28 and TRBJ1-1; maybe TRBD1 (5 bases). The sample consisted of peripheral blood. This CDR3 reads CASTPSGGKNTEAFF. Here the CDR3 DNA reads TGTGCCAGCACCCCTTCGGGGGGGAAGAACACTGAAGCTTTCTTT.